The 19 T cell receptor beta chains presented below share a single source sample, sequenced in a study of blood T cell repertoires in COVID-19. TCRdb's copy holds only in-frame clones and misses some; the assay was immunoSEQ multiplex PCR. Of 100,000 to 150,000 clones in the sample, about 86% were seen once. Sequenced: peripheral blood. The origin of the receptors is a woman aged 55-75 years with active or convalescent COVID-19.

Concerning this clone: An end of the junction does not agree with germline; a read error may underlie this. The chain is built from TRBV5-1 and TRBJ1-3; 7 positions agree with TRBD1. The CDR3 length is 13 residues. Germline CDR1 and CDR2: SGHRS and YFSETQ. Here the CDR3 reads CASSLGQGNTIYF. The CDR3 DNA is TGCGCCAGCAGTTTGGGACAGGGAAACACCATATATTTT.

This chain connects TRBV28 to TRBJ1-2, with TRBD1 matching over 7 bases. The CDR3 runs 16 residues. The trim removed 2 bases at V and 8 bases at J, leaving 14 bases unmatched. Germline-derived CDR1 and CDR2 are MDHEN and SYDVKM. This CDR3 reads CASSLPRGQIRNGYTF. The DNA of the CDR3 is TGTGCCAGCAGTTTACCAAGGGGGCAGATCCGAAACGGCTACACCTTC.

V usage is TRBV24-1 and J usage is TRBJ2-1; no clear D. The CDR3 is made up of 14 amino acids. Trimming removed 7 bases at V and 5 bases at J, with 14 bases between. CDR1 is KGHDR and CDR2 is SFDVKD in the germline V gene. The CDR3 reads CATSDTNWDNEQFF. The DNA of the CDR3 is TGTGCCACCAGCGATACTAATTGGGACAATGAGCAGTTCTTC.

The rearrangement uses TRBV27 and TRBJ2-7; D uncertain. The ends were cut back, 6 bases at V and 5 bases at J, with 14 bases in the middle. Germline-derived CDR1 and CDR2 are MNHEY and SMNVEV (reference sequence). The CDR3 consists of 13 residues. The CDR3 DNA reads TGTGCCAGCAGCCGCAGGATGCTTCACGAGCAGTACTTC. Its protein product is CASSRRMLHEQYF.

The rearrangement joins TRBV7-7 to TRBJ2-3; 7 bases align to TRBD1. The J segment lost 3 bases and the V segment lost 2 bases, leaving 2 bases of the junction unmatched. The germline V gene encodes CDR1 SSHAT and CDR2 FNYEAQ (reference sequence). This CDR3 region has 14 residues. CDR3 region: CASSLNRGTDTQYF. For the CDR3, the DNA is TGTGCCAGCAGCTTAAACAGGGGTACAGATACGCAGTATTTT.

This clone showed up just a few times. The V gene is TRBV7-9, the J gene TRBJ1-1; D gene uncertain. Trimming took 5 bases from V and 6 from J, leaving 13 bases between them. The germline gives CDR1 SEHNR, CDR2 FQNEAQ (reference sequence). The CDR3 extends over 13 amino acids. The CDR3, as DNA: TGTGCCAGCAGCCCGAATGTAGAGGCTGAAGCTTTCTTT. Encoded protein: CASSPNVEAEAFF.

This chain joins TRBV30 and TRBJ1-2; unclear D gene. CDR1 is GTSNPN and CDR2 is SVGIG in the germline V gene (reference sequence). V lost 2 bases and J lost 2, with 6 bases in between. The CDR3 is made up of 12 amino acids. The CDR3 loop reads CAWSIENYGYTF. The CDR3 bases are TGTGCCTGGAGTATTGAGAACTATGGCTACACCTTC.

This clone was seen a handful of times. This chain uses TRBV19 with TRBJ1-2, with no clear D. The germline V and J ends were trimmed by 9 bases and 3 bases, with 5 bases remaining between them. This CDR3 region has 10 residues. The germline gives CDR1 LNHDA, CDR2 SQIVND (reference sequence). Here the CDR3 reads CASNYYGYTF. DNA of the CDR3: TGTGCCAGCAACTACTATGGCTACACCTTC.

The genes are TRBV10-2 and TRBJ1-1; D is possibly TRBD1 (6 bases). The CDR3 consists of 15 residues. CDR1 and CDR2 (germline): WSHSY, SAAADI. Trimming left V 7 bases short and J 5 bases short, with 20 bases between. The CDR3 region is CASTTRGGRGTEAFF. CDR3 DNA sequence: TGCGCCAGCACTACGAGGGGGGGTAGGGGAACTGAAGCTTTCTTT.

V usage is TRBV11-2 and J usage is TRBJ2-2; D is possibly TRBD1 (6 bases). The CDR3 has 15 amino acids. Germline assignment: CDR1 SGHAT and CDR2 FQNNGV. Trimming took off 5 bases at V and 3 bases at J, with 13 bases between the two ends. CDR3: CASSPISGDTGELFF. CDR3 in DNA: TGTGCCAGCAGCCCCATATCAGGGGACACCGGGGAGCTGTTTTTT.

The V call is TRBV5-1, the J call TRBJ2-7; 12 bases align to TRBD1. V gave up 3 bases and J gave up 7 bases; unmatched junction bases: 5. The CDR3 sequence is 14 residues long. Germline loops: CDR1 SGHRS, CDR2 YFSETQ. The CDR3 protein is CASSSGQGAREQYF. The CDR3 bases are TGCGCCAGCAGCTCGGGACAGGGGGCACGTGAGCAGTACTTC.

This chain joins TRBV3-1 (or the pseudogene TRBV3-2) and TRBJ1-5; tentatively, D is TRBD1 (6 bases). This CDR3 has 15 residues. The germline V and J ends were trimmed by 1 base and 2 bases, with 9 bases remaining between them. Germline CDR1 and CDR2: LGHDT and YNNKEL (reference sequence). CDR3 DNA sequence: TGTGCCAGCAGCCAAGGGGGGGGCCGCAATCAGCCCCAGCATTTT. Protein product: CASSQGGGRNQPQHF.

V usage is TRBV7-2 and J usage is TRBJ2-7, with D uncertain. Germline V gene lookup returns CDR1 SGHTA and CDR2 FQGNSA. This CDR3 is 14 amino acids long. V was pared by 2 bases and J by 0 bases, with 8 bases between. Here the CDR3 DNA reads TGTGCCAGCAGCTTAATTGCGAGCTCCTACGAGCAGTACGTC. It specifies CASSLIASSYEQYV.

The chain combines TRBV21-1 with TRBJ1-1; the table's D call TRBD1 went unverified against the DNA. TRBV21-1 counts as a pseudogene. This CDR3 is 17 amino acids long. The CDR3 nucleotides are TGTGCCAGCAGCAACGGATGGGACAAGCCTCACCTCACTGAAGCTTTCTTT. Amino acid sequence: CASSNGWDKPHLTEAFF.

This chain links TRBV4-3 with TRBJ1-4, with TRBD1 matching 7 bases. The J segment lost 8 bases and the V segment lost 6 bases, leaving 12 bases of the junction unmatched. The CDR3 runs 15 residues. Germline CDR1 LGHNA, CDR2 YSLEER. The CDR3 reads CASSIARGVWEKLFF. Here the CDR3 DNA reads TGCGCCAGCAGTATCGCCAGGGGGGTTTGGGAAAAACTGTTTTTT.

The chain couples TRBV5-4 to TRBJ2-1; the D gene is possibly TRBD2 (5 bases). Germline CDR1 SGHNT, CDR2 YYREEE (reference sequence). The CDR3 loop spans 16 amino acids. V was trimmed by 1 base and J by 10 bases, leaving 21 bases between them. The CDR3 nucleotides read TGTGCCAGCAGCTTGAGTGGGCAGCGGCCAGTCGGGGAGCAGTTCTTC. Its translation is CASSLSGQRPVGEQFF.

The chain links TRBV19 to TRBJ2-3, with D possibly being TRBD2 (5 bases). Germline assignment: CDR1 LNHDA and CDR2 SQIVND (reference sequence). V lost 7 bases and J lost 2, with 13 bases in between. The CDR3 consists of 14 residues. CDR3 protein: CASKASPLTDTQYF. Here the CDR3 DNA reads TGTGCCAGTAAGGCTAGCCCCCTCACAGATACGCAGTATTTT.

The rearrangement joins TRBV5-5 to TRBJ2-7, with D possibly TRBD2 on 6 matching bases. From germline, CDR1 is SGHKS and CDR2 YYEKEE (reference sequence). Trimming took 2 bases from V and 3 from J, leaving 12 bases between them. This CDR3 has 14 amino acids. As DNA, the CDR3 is TGTGCCAGCAGCTTATTAGGGACTGGCTACGAGCAGTACGTC. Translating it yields CASSLLGTGYEQYV.

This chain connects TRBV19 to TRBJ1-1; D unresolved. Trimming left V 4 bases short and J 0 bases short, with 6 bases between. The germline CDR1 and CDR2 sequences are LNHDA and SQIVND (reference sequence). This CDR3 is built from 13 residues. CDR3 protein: CASSSQMNTEAFF. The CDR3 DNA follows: TGTGCCAGTAGTAGTCAGATGAACACTGAAGCTTTCTTT.